This is a list of T cell receptor beta chains from one sample in a study of blood T cell repertoires in COVID-19. Assay used: immunoSEQ multiplex PCR; TCRdb lists only in-frame clones, some missing. Of about 29,000 clones in the sample, around four fifths were seen once. Sequencing input: peripheral blood. The receptors derive from a woman aged 70-85 years with active or convalescent COVID-19. Each CDR3 is given with its conserved first and last residue. A D gene is named only where the DNA matches it firmly. The size of a clone is reported for some rows only, either as once, few or many, or as a class for expanded clones.

TRBJ2-4,TRBV30,TRBD1,NA,CAWNPGQGTIQYF,TGTGCCTGGAATCCTGGACAGGGAACTATTCAGTACTTC
TRBJ2-3,TRBV27,NA,NA,CASSPRLISSTDTQYF,TGTGCCAGCAGTCCACGACTAATTTCTAGCACAGATACGCAGTATTTT
TRBJ1-5,TRBV15,TRBD1,NA,CATSRGLQGLQPQHF,TGTGCCACCAGCAGGGGGTTACAGGGGCTGCAGCCCCAGCATTTT
TRBJ1-6,TRBV13,NA,NA,CASLRGGISYNSPLHF,TGTGCCAGCCTCCGGGGGGGGATCTCCTATAATTCACCCCTCCACTTT
TRBJ1-4,TRBV27,TRBD1,NA,CASSPLDRGYEKLFF,TGTGCCAGCAGTCCTCTGGACAGGGGGTATGAAAAACTGTTTTTT
TRBJ1-1,TRBV5-1,NA,NA,CASSLGPGAEAFF,TGCGCCAGCAGCCTCGGCCCGGGGGCTGAAGCTTTCTTT
TRBJ2-7,TRBV5-1,TRBD2,NA,CASKIGAGGQGEQYF,TGCGCCAGCAAGATAGGAGCGGGGGGCCAGGGCGAGCAGTACTTC
TRBJ2-1,TRBV6-5,TRBD1,NA,CASNQQGANEQFF,TGTGCCAGCAATCAACAGGGGGCGAATGAGCAGTTCTTC
TRBJ2-7,TRBV15,NA,NA,CATSRSLAEQYF,TGTGCCACCAGCAGATCATTAGCGGAGCAGTACTTC
TRBJ1-5,TRBV10-2,NA,NA,CASRPDSPLVLPQHF,TGCGCCAGCAGACCCGACAGCCCCCTGGTTTTGCCCCAGCATTTT
TRBJ1-1,TRBV10-3,NA,NA,CAISDGNTEAFF,TGTGCCATCAGTGACGGGAACACTGAAGCTTTCTTT
TRBJ1-1,TRBV7-9,TRBD1,few,CASSLVGTGGEAFF,TGTGCCAGCAGTTTAGTAGGGACAGGGGGTGAAGCTTTCTTT
TRBJ1-2,TRBV5-1,NA,NA,CASSFDPGKGGYTF,TGCGCCAGCAGCTTCGACCCGGGAAAGGGTGGCTACACCTTC
TRBJ2-5,TRBV27,NA,NA,CASSFAGLQETQYF,TGTGCCAGCAGTTTCGCAGGACTTCAAGAGACCCAGTACTTC
TRBJ2-1,TRBV24-1,TRBD2,NA,CATSDSGLVAGTPEQFF,TGTGCCACCAGTGATTCCGGTTTGGTAGCGGGAACTCCTGAGCAGTTCTTC
TRBJ1-1,TRBV27,NA,few,CASSLSFTRGGNTEAFF,TGTGCCAGCAGTCTCAGTTTCACGAGAGGGGGGAACACTGAAGCTTTCTTT
TRBJ2-5,TRBV5-1,TRBD2,NA,CASRTSGGFQETQYF,TGCGCCAGCAGAACAAGCGGGGGCTTCCAAGAGACCCAGTACTTC
TRBJ1-1,TRBV7-9,NA,NA,CASSGRGGIMNTEAFF,TGTGCCAGCAGCGGACGGGGTGGTATTATGAACACTGAAGCTTTCTTT
TRBJ1-3,TRBV19,NA,NA,CASRTGPGNTIYF,TGTGCCAGTAGAACAGGGCCTGGAAACACCATATATTTT
TRBJ2-7,TRBV18,NA,NA,CASSPRRGGGEQYF,TGTGCCAGCTCACCACGACGGGGAGGGGGCGAGCAGTACTTC
TRBJ2-3,TRBV18,NA,NA,CASSLREDTQYF,TGTGCCAGCTCACTAAGAGAAGATACGCAGTATTTT
TRBJ2-3,TRBV7-2,NA,NA,CASSLAGGRADTQYF,TGTGCCAGCAGCTTAGCGGGGGGGCGGGCAGATACGCAGTATTTT
TRBJ1-5,TRBV4-1,TRBD1,NA,CASSQDGTGGIQPQHF,TGCGCCAGCAGCCAAGACGGGACAGGCGGGATTCAGCCCCAGCATTTT
TRBJ2-2,TRBV28,NA,NA,CASLYHNTGELFF,TGTGCCAGCCTCTACCATAACACCGGGGAGCTGTTTTTT
TRBJ1-2,TRBV2,NA,NA,CASSVTGVADYGYTF,TGTGCCAGCAGTGTTACAGGTGTAGCTGACTATGGCTACACCTTC
TRBJ1-2,TRBV11-2,NA,NA,CASSADRGNYGYTF,TGTGCCAGCAGCGCGGATCGGGGGAACTATGGCTACACCTTC
TRBJ1-2,TRBV27,NA,NA,CASGTGMVGYTF,TGTGCCAGCGGAACGGGTATGGTTGGCTACACCTTC
TRBJ2-5,TRBV12-1,NA,NA,CASSFSSHDEGETQYF,TGTGCCAGCAGCTTTTCCTCACACGACGAGGGAGAGACCCAGTACTTC
TRBJ2-1,TRBV27,TRBD2,NA,CASSSGLAGGVAMREQFF,TGTGCCAGCAGTTCGGGACTAGCGGGAGGTGTAGCAATGCGTGAGCAGTTCTTC
TRBJ1-6,TRBV6-5,NA,NA,CASKRKGDSPLHF,TGTGCCAGCAAGAGGAAGGGGGATTCACCCCTCCACTTT
TRBJ2-3,TRBV5-5,NA,NA,CASSPGRDRYTDTQYF,TGTGCCAGCAGCCCTGGGAGGGACAGGTACACAGATACGCAGTATTTT
TRBJ2-1,TRBV28,TRBD2,NA,CASSFAGGTPYNEQFF,TGTGCCAGCAGTTTTGCGGGAGGGACACCCTACAATGAGCAGTTCTTC
TRBJ1-1,TRBV30,NA,once,CAWSVLSSRGNTEAFF,TGTGCCTGGAGTGTACTCAGTAGCAGGGGCAACACTGAAGCTTTCTTT
TRBJ1-1,TRBV12-3/TRBV12-4,TRBD1,NA,CATGQDMNTEAFF,TGTGCCACCGGACAGGACATGAACACTGAAGCTTTCTTT
TRBJ2-5,TRBV7-8,TRBD2,NA,CASSHIAGGPETQYF,TGTGCCAGCAGCCACATAGCGGGGGGGCCGGAGACCCAGTACTTC
TRBJ1-2,TRBV19,NA,once,CASRAEVNYGYTF,TGTGCCAGTAGGGCGGAGGTTAACTATGGCTACACCTTC
TRBJ1-3,TRBV6-1,TRBD1,few,CASSEVTGAGNTIYF,TGTGCCAGCAGTGAAGTCACAGGGGCTGGAAACACCATATATTTT
TRBJ2-3,TRBV6-5,NA,NA,CASRGRGYTDTQYF,TGTGCCAGCAGGGGAAGGGGGTACACAGATACGCAGTATTTT
TRBJ2-7,TRBV5-1,NA,few,CASSLGGAGVRSYEQYF,TGCGCCAGCAGCCTTGGGGGCGCGGGGGTCCGCTCCTACGAGCAGTACTTC
TRBJ1-1,TRBV19,NA,NA,CASSITGPNTEAFF,TGTGCCAGTAGTATAACAGGGCCGAACACTGAAGCTTTCTTT
TRBJ1-5,TRBV6-5,NA,NA,CASNRGGGDQPQHF,TGTGCCAGCAATCGGGGAGGAGGCGATCAGCCCCAGCATTTT
TRBJ1-2,TRBV19,TRBD1,NA,CASSLRPGQGGDGYTF,TGTGCCAGTAGTCTTAGACCGGGACAGGGAGGCGATGGCTACACCTTC
TRBJ2-7,TRBV6-5,TRBD1,once,CASSWDREKGKIEQYF,TGTGCCAGCAGTTGGGACAGGGAAAAAGGAAAAATCGAGCAGTACTTC
TRBJ1-2,TRBV24-1,NA,few,CATSDGQANNYGYTF,TGTGCCACCAGTGATGGGCAGGCTAATAACTATGGCTACACCTTC
TRBJ1-5,TRBV6-5,TRBD1,few,CASSTGVSNQPQHF,TGTGCCAGCAGTACAGGGGTAAGCAATCAGCCCCAGCATTTT
TRBJ1-1,TRBV6-5,NA,NA,CASSYSRGQLNTEAFF,TGTGCCAGCAGTTACTCCCGAGGACAGTTGAACACTGAAGCTTTCTTT
TRBJ2-3,TRBV10-3,TRBD1,once,CAISPGTGTDTQYF,TGTGCCATCAGTCCCGGGACAGGGACAGATACGCAGTATTTT
TRBJ2-3,TRBV9,TRBD2,NA,CASSGSGVSTDTQYF,TGTGCCAGCAGCGGTAGCGGGGTAAGCACAGATACGCAGTATTTT
TRBJ1-2,TRBV7-9,NA,NA,CASSLDSRYYGYTF,TGTGCCAGCAGCTTAGACAGTCGGTACTATGGCTACACCTTC
TRBJ2-3,TRBV27,NA,NA,CASSRSPRGFGTDTQYF,TGTGCCAGCAGTCGCTCCCCACGCGGATTCGGCACAGATACGCAGTATTTT
TRBJ2-3,TRBV27,TRBD2,few,CASSLLPGTSGRSSTDTQYF,TGTGCCAGCAGTTTACTCCCCGGGACTAGCGGGAGGTCTAGCACAGATACGCAGTATTTT
TRBJ1-2,TRBV3-1/TRBV3-2,NA,NA,CASSPVVRSGYTF,TGTGCCAGCAGCCCCGTGGTCCGAAGCGGCTACACCTTC
TRBJ2-1,TRBV19,NA,NA,CASSIVSFLAYNEQFF,TGTGCCAGTAGTATAGTTAGTTTCCTAGCCTACAATGAGCAGTTCTTC